These 20 T cell receptor beta chains were sequenced from one sample in a study of OX40 agonist ivuxolimab in advanced cancers. The data were produced by immunoSEQ multiplex PCR, yet TCRdb's version contains in-frame clones alone and is incomplete. The sample lists tens of thousands of clones, around 87% occurring once. The sample here was CD4+ or CD8+ T cells sorted from blood, taken in a trial of the OX40 agonist ivuxolimab. These receptor sequences come from an adult with an advanced solid tumor such as melanoma, head and neck, liver or kidney cancer.

This clone was observed a single time. The J gene is TRBJ1-6, the V gene TRBV18; TRBD1 agrees at 7 bases. This CDR3 is built from 17 residues. Germline assignment: CDR1 KGHSH and CDR2 LQKENI. With 3 bases clipped from V and 5 bases from J, the junction kept 10 bases outside the gene matches. The CDR3 coding sequence is TGTGCCAGCTCACCGGGGGCCGGGACAGCCGATAATTCACCCCTCCACTTT. Amino acid sequence: CASSPGAGTADNSPLHF.

The V call is TRBV6-1, the J call TRBJ1-5; 7 bases fit TRBD1. Per the germline V gene, CDR1 is MNHNS and CDR2 is SASEGT. The CDR3 length is 14 residues. Trimming at V came to 6 bases and at J to 4 bases, leaving 6 bases not matched to a gene. CDR3 DNA: TGTGCCAGCAGAGGGGACAGCCGAAATCAGCCCCAGCATTTT. This translates into CASRGDSRNQPQHF.

This rearrangement joins TRBV27 to TRBJ2-5; TRBD1 matches at 9 bases. The V segment lost 0 bases and the J segment 5 bases; nucleotides outside the gene matches: 7. From germline, CDR1 is MNHEY and CDR2 SMNVEV (reference sequence). The CDR3 loop spans 16 amino acids. CDR3 amino acids: CASSLSKGTGWETQYF. The CDR3 DNA is TGTGCCAGCAGTTTATCGAAGGGGACAGGGTGGGAGACCCAGTACTTC.

The chain combines TRBV9 with TRBJ2-5; possible D gene TRBD2, 5 bases. The length of the CDR3 is 16 residues. V gave up 0 bases and J gave up 2 bases, with 14 bases separating them. In germline, CDR1 is SGDLS, CDR2 YYNGEE. This chain's CDR3 is CASSVGFGGFQETQYF. The CDR3 coding sequence is TGTGCCAGCAGCGTAGGCTTTGGCGGGTTTCAAGAGACCCAGTACTTC.

The V call is TRBV5-6, the J call TRBJ2-7; D unresolved. CDR1 is SGHDT and CDR2 is YYEEEE in the germline V gene. The CDR3 is 13 residues long. V was trimmed by 1 base and J by 5 bases, leaving 10 bases between them. The CDR3 sequence is CASSLSASDEQYF. In DNA form, the CDR3 reads TGTGCCAGCAGCTTGTCGGCGTCAGACGAGCAGTACTTC.

V gene TRBV5-6 combines with J gene TRBJ2-4; 9 bases agree with TRBD1. This CDR3 region has 16 residues. Trimming removed 1 base from V and 5 bases from J; junction bases left unmatched: 7. The germline V gene encodes CDR1 SGHDT and CDR2 YYEEEE. The CDR3 DNA reads TGTGCCAGCAGCTTGATGACAGGGGGTAGCCAAAACATTCAGTACTTC. Amino acid sequence: CASSLMTGGSQNIQYF.

This chain connects TRBV4-1 to TRBJ1-4; D is unclear. Trimming shortened V by 1 base and J by 8 bases, and 8 bases separated the two germline ends. The CDR3 loop spans 13 amino acids. Germline CDR1 and CDR2: MGHRA and YSYEKL. The CDR3 is CASSQASKEKLFF. CDR3 DNA sequence: TGCGCCAGCAGCCAAGCGTCGAAAGAAAAACTGTTTTTT.

The CDR3 DNA follows: TGTGCCAGCAGCTTGGGACAGGGTGGCAATCAGCCCCAGCATTTT. It specifies CASSLGQGGNQPQHF. The V call is TRBV11-2, the J call TRBJ1-5, with TRBD1 identical over 9 bases. CDR3 length equals 15 residues. The V and J ends lost 3 bases and 2 bases, in that order; junction bases with no gene match: 2. In germline, CDR1 is SGHAT, CDR2 FQNNGV.

For this clone: Other DNA sequences of this sample code for an identical CDR3. This chain connects TRBV7-9 to TRBJ2-5; D is ambiguous. CDR1 is SEHNR and CDR2 is FQNEAQ in the germline V gene (reference sequence). V gave up 1 base and J gave up 5 bases, with 5 bases separating them. The CDR3 extends over 12 amino acids. Here the CDR3 DNA reads TGTGCCAGCAGCTTAGTCGGGGAGACCCAGTACTTC. Its protein product is CASSLVGETQYF.

The rearrangement joins TRBV12-5 to TRBJ1-5; D uncertain. CDR1 is LGHNT and CDR2 is FRNRAP in the germline V gene. This CDR3 spans 13 amino acids. Trimming left V 2 bases short and J 4 bases short, with 6 bases between. The CDR3 region is CASGLYLNQPQHF. DNA of the CDR3: TGTGCTAGTGGTTTGTACTTGAATCAGCCCCAGCATTTT.

The chain employs TRBV11-3 and TRBJ1-5; D not certain. The CDR3 contains 16 residues. The germline gives CDR1 SGHNT, CDR2 YENEEA. V gave up 0 bases and J gave up 6 bases, with 15 bases separating them. The DNA of the CDR3 is TGTGCCAGCAGCTTAGAAGCGAGCCCAGGCCCTCAGCCCCAGCATTTT. It translates to CASSLEASPGPQPQHF.

J is TRBJ2-1 and V is TRBV7-2; TRBD1 matches 7 bases. Germline V CDR1 and CDR2: SGHTA, FQGNSA. J gave up 0 bases and V 5 bases, and 7 bases lay outside the gene matches. This CDR3 is 16 amino acids long. The CDR3 DNA reads as TGTGCCAGCAGCCAGGGACAGATTTACTCCTACAATGAGCAGTTCTTC. Protein: CASSQGQIYSYNEQFF. Looking up the rest from reference TRBV7-2 and TRBJ2-1 gives the full variable domain: GAGVSQSPSNKVTEKGKDVELRCDPISGHTALYWYRQSLGQGLEFLIYFQGNSAPDKSGLPSDRFSAERTGGSVSTLTIQRTQQEDSAVYLCASSQGQIYSYNEQFFGPGTRLTVL.

The V gene is TRBV29-1, the J gene TRBJ2-5; possibly TRBD2 for D (6 bases). CDR3 length equals 13 residues. Trimming left V 4 bases short and J 4 bases short, with 13 bases between. Germline CDR1 reads SQVTM; CDR2 reads ANQGSEA. The CDR3 DNA sequence: TGCAGCGTTGCCCTAACTAGCCCAGAGACCCAGTACTTC. Residues: CSVALTSPETQYF.

The chain is built from TRBV10-3 and TRBJ2-7; tentative D call: TRBD1 (5 bases). Germline values: CDR1 ENHRY, CDR2 SYGVKD. CDR3 length: 13 amino acids. V was trimmed by 6 bases and J by 2 bases, leaving 11 bases between them. The CDR3 loop is CAISSQVPYEQYF. The CDR3 DNA reads TGTGCCATCAGCTCACAGGTGCCCTACGAGCAGTACTTC.

The count of this clone is one. The chain is built from TRBV30 and TRBJ1-1; no definite D call. This CDR3 comprises 15 residues. Germline CDR1 GTSNPN, CDR2 SVGIG (reference sequence). The V gene lost 3 bases and the J gene lost 0 bases, with 14 bases spanning the gap. CDR3 DNA: TGTGCCTGGAGCCCCGACGGCTACATGAACACTGAAGCTTTCTTT. This gives the protein CAWSPDGYMNTEAFF. Full variable domain (missing parts from reference TRBV30 and TRBJ1-1): SQTIHQWPATLVQPVGSPLSLECTVEGTSNPNLYWYRQAAGRGLQLLFYSVGIGQISSEVPQNLSASRPQDRQFILSSKKLLLSDSGFYLCAWSPDGYMNTEAFFGQGTRLTVV.

The chain joins TRBV6-6 to TRBJ2-4, with D hard to call. V was trimmed by 11 bases and J by 0 bases, leaving 14 bases between them. CDR1 is MNHNY and CDR2 is SVGAGI in the germline V gene (reference sequence). This CDR3 has 14 residues. CDR3 sequence (DNA): TGTGCCCACCAGGCAGAACTAGCCAAAAACATTCAGTACTTC. Encoded protein: CAHQAELAKNIQYF.

This clone was seen a single time. The V and J genes are TRBV13 and TRBJ2-1; 7 bases are a match to TRBD1. Trimming removed 5 bases from V and 0 bases from J; junction bases left unmatched: 4. Germline-derived CDR1 and CDR2 are PRHDT and FYEKMQ (reference sequence). CDR3 size: 15 residues. The CDR3 nucleotides read TGTGCCAGCAGCCTGGGACAGTTCTCCTACAATGAGCAGTTCTTC. This codes for CASSLGQFSYNEQFF.

In regard to this clone: The germline gene is not matched at one end of the junction; a read error may be the cause. CDR3 sequence (DNA): TGTGCCAGCAGTGAAAATTCCCCGTACTTCTCCTTC. This codes for CASSENSPYFSF. The V gene is TRBV6-1, the J gene TRBJ1-2; no clear D gene. This CDR3 has 12 residues. From germline, CDR1 is MNHNS and CDR2 SASEGT.

The V gene is TRBV5-5, the J gene TRBJ1-4, with 10 bases fitting TRBD1. V shed 2 bases, J shed 11 bases, and the junction held 9 bases outside the gene matches. The CDR3 consists of 15 residues. Per germline, CDR1 SGHKS and CDR2 YYEKEE (reference sequence). For the CDR3, the DNA is TGTGCCAGCAGCTTCCCGGGACAGGGGTCGGGGAAACTGTTTTTT. This translates into CASSFPGQGSGKLFF.

The chain has TRBV7-6 and TRBJ2-7, with D maybe TRBD2 (5 bases). The CDR3 runs 13 residues. The germline CDR1 and CDR2 sequences are SGHVS and FNYEAQ. The V end was cut by 5 bases, the J end by 1 base, with 9 bases between. CDR3 coding DNA: TGTGCCAGCAGCCACGGGAATTCCTACGAGCAGTACTTC. Translated, it gives CASSHGNSYEQYF.